The clone carrying this TCR beta chain appeared a few times. The target antigen is unknown. The data stem from a study of T cells after yellow fever vaccination. General study findings and limits: Weaker overall, the secondary response nonetheless peaked faster (day 5 versus 15). Detected again after the booster were most primary-vaccination clones, at 96% CD4 and approximately 87% CD8. Contaminants from the bulk population, in the form of abundant clonotypes, could be found in FACS-sorted repertoires.

V gave up 5 bases and J gave up 9 bases; unmatched junction bases: 3. Germline V gene sequence: CDR1 PRHDT, CDR2 FYEKMQ (reference sequence). The CDR3 loop spans 11 amino acids. 5'RACE template switching added a universal primer site and UMIs to TCR cDNA. TCRdb fed the 5' RACE reads into MiXCR, producing one record per CDR3 protein. The repertoire holds hundreds of thousands of distinct CDR3 sequences, with approximately 12% as singletons. Here the sequenced sample was PBMCs, taken on the day of the yellow fever booster vaccination. The chain joins TRBV13 to TRBJ2-7; 8 bases agree with TRBD1. The TCR sequence derives from a man under 40 who received the YFV17D yellow fever vaccine. The chain's CDR3 is CASSQGQAQYF. CDR3 nucleotide sequence: TGTGCCAGCAGCCAGGGACAGGCGCAGTACTTC.